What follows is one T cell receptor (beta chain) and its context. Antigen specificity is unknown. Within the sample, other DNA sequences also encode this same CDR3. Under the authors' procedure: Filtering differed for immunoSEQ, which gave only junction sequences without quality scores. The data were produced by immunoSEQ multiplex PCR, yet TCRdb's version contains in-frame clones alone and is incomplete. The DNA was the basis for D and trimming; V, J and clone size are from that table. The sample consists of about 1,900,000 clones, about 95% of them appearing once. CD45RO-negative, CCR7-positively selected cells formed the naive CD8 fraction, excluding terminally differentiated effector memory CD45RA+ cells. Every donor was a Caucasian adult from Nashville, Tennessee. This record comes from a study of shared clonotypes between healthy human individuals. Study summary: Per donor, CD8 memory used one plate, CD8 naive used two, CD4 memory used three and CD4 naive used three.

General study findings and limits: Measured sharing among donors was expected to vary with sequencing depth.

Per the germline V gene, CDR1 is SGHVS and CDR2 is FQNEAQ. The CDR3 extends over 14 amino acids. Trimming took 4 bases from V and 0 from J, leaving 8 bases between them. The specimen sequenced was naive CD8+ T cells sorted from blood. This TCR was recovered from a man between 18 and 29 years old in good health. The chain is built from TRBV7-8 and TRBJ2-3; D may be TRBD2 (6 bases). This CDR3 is CASSSGLSTDTQYF. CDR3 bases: TGTGCCAGCAGCTCGGGACTTAGCACAGATACGCAGTATTTT.